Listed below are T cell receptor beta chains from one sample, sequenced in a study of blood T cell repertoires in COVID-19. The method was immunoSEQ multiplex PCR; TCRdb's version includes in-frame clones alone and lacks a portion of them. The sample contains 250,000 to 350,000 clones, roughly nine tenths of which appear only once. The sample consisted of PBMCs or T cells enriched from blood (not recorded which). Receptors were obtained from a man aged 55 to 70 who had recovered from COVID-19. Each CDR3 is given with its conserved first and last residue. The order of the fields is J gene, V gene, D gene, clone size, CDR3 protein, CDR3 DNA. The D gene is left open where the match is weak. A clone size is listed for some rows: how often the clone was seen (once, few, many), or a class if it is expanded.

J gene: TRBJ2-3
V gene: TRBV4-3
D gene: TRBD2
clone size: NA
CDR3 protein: CASSQEVLAPDTQYF
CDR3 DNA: TGCGCCAGCAGCCAAGAGGTACTAGCGCCAGATACGCAGTATTTT

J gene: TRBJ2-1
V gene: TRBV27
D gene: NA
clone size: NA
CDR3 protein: CASSLSIVADYNEQFF
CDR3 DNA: TGTGCCAGCAGTTTATCGATTGTTGCGGACTACAATGAGCAGTTCTTC

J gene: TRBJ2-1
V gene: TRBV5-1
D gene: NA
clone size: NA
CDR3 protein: CASRALENNEQFF
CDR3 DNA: TGCGCCAGCAGAGCTTTAGAGAACAATGAGCAGTTCTTC

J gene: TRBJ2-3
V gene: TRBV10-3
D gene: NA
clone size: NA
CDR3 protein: CAISAGQGSMTDTQYF
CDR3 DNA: TGTGCCATCAGTGCCGGGCAGGGGAGTATGACAGATACGCAGTATTTT

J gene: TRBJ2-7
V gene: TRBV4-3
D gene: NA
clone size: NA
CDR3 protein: CASSQRYPLQGDEQYF
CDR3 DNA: TGCGCCAGCAGCCAACGATACCCTCTACAGGGCGACGAGCAGTACTTC

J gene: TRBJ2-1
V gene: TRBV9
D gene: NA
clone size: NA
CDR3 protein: CASSVNLPGRTLNEQFF
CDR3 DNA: TGTGCCAGCAGCGTAAACCTCCCCGGTCGAACTCTCAATGAGCAGTTCTTC

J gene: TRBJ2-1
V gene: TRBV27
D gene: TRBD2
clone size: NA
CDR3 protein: CASSFLAGGNEQFF
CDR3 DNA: TGTGCCAGCAGTTTTTTAGCGGGAGGCAATGAGCAGTTCTTC

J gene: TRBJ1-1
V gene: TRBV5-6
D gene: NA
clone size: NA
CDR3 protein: CASSLGGAPTEAFF
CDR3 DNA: TGTGCCAGCAGCTTGGGCGGGGCGCCGACTGAAGCTTTCTTT

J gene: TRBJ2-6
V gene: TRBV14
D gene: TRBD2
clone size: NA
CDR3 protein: CASSQGGSGGAVGANVLTF
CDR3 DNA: TGTGCCAGCAGCCAAGGAGGTAGCGGGGGGGCCGTTGGGGCCAACGTCCTGACTTTC

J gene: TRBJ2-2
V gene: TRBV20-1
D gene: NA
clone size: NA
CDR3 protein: CSASNAGNTGELFF
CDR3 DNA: TGCAGTGCTAGTAACGCAGGCAACACCGGGGAGCTGTTTTTT

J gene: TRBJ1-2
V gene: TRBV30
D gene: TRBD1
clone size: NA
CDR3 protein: CAWSPGGEGYTF
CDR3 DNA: TGTGCCTGGAGTCCAGGGGGTGAAGGCTACACCTTC

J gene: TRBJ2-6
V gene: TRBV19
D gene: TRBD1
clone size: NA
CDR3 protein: CASSIEVPGQGVGVGVLTF
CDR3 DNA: TGTGCCAGTAGTATAGAGGTCCCCGGACAGGGGGTAGGTGTGGGCGTCCTGACTTTC

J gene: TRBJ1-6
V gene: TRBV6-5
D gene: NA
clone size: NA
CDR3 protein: CASRDTYNSPLHF
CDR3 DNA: TGTGCCAGCAGGGACACCTATAATTCACCCCTCCACTTT

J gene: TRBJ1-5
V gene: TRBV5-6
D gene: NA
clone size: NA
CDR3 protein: CASSLAGGSNQPQHF
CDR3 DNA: TGTGCCAGCAGCTTGGCCGGGGGGAGCAATCAGCCCCAGCATTTT

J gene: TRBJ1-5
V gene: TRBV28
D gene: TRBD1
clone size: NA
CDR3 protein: CASTTVGGEALKPQHF
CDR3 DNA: TGTGCCAGCACCACGGTAGGGGGCGAAGCTCTGAAGCCCCAGCATTTT

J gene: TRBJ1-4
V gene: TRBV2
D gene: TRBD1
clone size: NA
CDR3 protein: CASRSRQGRTNEKLFF
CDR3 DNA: TGTGCCAGCAGGTCTCGACAGGGGCGAACTAATGAAAAACTGTTTTTT

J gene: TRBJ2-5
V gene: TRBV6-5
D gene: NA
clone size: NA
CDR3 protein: CASREGAFQETQYF
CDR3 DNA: TGTGCCAGCAGGGAGGGAGCGTTCCAAGAGACCCAGTACTTC

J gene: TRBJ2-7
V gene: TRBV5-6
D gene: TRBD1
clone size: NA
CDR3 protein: CASSTTGYEQYF
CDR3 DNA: TGTGCCAGCAGCACGACAGGGTACGAGCAGTACTTC

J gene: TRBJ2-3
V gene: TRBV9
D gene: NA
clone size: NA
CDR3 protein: CASSVFPADTQYF
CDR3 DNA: TGTGCCAGCAGCGTATTTCCAGCAGATACGCAGTATTTT

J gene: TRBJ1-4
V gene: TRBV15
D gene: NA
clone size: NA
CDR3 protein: CATSRVGYTTNEKLFF
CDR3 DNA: TGTGCCACCAGCAGAGTTGGTTACACAACTAATGAAAAACTGTTTTTT

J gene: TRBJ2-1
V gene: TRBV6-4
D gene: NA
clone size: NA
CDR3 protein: CASSDQNSNEQFF
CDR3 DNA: TGTGCCAGCAGTGACCAAAATAGTAATGAGCAGTTCTTC

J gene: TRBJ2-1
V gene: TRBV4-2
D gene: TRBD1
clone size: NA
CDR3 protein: CASSLTGQGAIGEQFF
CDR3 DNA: TGTGCCAGCAGCTTGACGGGACAGGGAGCGATTGGTGAGCAGTTCTTC

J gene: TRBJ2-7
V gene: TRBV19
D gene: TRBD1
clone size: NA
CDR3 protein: CASRTQGASVAEQYF
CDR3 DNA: TGTGCCAGTAGGACACAGGGGGCGTCGGTTGCCGAGCAGTACTTC

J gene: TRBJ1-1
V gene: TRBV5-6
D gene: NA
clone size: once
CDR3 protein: CASSSTVLTEAFF
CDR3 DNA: TGTGCCAGCAGCTCGACAGTCCTCACTGAAGCTTTCTTT

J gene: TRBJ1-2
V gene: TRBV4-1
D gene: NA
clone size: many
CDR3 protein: CASSQEQGYGYTF
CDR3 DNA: TGCGCCAGCAGCCAAGAGCAGGGTTATGGCTACACCTTC

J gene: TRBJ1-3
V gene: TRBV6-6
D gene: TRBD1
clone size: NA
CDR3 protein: CASRRDSGNTIYF
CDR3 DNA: TGTGCCAGCAGACGGGACAGTGGAAACACCATATATTTT

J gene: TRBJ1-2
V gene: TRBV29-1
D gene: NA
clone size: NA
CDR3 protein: CSDWTADYGYTF
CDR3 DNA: TGCAGCGATTGGACAGCAGACTATGGCTACACCTTC

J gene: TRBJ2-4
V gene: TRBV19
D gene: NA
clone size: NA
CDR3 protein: CASRVNRDTKNIQYF
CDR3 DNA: TGTGCCAGTAGGGTAAACAGGGATACCAAAAACATTCAGTACTTC

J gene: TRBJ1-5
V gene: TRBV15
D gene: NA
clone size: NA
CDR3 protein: CATSRGTGNQPQHF
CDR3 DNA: TGTGCCACCAGCAGAGGGACAGGCAATCAGCCCCAGCATTTT

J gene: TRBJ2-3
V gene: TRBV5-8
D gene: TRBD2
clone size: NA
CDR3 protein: CASSDGRLAGVGTDTQYF
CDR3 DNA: TGTGCCAGCAGCGACGGACGCCTAGCGGGAGTTGGCACAGATACGCAGTATTTT

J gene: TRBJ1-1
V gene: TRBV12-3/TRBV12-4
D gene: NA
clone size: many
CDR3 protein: CASSLSGVTEAFF
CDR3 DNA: TGTGCCAGCAGTTTGTCAGGGGTCACTGAAGCTTTCTTT

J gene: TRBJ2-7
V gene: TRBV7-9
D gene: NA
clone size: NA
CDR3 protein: CASSLPDKAYEQYF
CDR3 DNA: TGTGCCAGCAGCTTACCGGACAAAGCCTACGAGCAGTACTTC

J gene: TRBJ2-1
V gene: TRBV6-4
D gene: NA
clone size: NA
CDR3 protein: CASSGQGTEQFF
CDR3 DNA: TGTGCCAGCAGTGGCCAGGGGACTGAGCAGTTCTTC

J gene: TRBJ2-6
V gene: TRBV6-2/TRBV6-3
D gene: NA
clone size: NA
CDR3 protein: CASSYSRATGANVLTF
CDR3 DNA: TGTGCCAGCAGTTATTCCAGGGCAACCGGGGCCAACGTCCTGACTTTC

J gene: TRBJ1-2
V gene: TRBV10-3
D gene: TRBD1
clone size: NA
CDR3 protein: CANAQGIGNYGYTF
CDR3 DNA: TGTGCCAACGCACAGGGGATAGGAAACTATGGCTACACCTTC

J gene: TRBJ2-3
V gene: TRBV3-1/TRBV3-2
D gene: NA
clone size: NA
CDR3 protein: CASSQIGGDTQYF
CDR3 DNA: TGTGCCAGCAGCCAGATCGGGGGAGATACGCAGTATTTT

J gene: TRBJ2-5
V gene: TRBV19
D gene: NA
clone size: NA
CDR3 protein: CASSINLGRGQETQYF
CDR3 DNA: TGTGCCAGTAGTATAAATTTGGGTAGGGGACAAGAGACCCAGTACTTC

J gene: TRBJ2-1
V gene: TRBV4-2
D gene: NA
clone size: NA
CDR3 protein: CASSPQLRGRLNNEQFF
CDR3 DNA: TGTGCCAGCAGCCCACAACTTAGGGGCCGATTAAACAATGAGCAGTTCTTC

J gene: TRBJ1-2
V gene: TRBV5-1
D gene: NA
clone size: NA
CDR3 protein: CASSFDLLNYGYTF
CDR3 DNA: TGCGCCAGCAGCTTTGATCTCCTAAACTATGGCTACACCTTC

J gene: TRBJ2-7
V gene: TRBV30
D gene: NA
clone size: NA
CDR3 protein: CAWSAVANSIYEQYF
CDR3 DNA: TGTGCCTGGAGTGCCGTGGCGAACAGCATCTACGAGCAGTACTTC

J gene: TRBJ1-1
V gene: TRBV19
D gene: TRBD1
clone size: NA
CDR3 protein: CASSIGQGNTEAFF
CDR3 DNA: TGTGCCAGTAGTATCGGACAGGGAAACACTGAAGCTTTCTTT

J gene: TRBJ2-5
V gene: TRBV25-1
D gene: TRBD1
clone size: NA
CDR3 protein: CASSAETGIQETQYF
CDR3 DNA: TGTGCCAGCAGTGCCGAGACAGGGATACAAGAGACCCAGTACTTC

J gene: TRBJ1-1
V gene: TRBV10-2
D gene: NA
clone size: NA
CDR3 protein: CASSDGVRTEAFF
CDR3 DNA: TGCGCCAGCAGTGACGGGGTGAGGACTGAAGCTTTCTTT

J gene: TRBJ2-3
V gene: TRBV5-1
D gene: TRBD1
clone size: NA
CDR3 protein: CASSPGTGVTDTQYF
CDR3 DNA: TGCGCCAGCAGCCCCGGGACAGGGGTCACAGATACGCAGTATTTT

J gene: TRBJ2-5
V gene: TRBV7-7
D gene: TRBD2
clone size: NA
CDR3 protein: CASSLGPLAGGQETQYF
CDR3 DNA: TGTGCTAGCAGCTTAGGGCCCCTAGCGGGGGGTCAAGAGACCCAGTACTTC

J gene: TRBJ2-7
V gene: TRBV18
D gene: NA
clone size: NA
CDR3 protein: CASSNQYGEPNEQYF
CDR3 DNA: TGTGCCAGCTCTAACCAGTACGGAGAACCTAACGAGCAGTACTTC

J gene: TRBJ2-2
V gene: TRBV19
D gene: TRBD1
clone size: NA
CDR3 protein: CASRDRGPNTGELFF
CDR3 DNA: TGTGCCAGTAGGGACAGGGGGCCCAACACCGGGGAGCTGTTTTTT

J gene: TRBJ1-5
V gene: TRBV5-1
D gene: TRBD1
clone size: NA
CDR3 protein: CASSLGTEGGSQHF
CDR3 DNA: TGCGCCAGCAGCCTAGGGACAGAAGGAGGGAGCCAGCATTTT

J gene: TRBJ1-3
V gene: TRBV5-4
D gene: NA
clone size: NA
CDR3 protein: CASSAPGEAGNTIYF
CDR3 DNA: TGTGCCAGCAGCGCCCCGGGGGAGGCTGGAAACACCATATATTTT

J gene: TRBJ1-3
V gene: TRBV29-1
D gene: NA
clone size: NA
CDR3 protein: CSAEGGNTIYF
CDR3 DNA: TGCAGCGCCGAGGGAGGAAACACCATATATTTT

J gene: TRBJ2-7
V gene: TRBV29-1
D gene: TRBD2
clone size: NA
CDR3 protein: CSVTTSGSSYEQYF
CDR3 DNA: TGCAGCGTTACGACTAGCGGGAGTTCCTACGAGCAGTACTTC

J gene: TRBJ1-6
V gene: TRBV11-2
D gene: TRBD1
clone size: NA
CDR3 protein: CASSLGDRFYSPLHF
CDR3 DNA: TGTGCCAGCAGCTTAGGGGACAGATTTTATTCACCCCTCCACTTT

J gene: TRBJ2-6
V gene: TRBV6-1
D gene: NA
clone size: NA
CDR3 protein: CASSEEPAGFGANVLTF
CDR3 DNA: TGTGCCAGCAGTGAAGAACCGGCGGGTTTCGGGGCCAACGTCCTGACTTTC

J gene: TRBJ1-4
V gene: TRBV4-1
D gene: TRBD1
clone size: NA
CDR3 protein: CASSPNPGQGNEKLFF
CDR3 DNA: TGCGCCAGCAGCCCAAATCCGGGACAGGGTAATGAAAAACTGTTTTTT

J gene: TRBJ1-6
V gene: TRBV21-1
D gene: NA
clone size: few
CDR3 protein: CASSKRGSNSPLHF
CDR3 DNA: TGTGCCAGCAGCAAAAGGGGGTCTAATTCACCCCTCCACTTT

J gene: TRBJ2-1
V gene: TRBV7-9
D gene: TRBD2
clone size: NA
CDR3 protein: CASSVLAGSYNEQFF
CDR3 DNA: TGTGCCAGCAGCGTTCTAGCGGGATCTTATAATGAGCAGTTCTTC